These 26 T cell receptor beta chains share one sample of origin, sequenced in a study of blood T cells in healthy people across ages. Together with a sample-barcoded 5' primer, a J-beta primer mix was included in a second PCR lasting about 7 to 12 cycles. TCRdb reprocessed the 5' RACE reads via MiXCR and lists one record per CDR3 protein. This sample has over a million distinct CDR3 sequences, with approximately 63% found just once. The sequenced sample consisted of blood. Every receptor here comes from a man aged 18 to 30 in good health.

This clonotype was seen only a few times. In nucleotides, the CDR3 is TGTGCCAGCAGTCCCCAAAGGCATGGCTACACCTTC. It codes for CASSPQRHGYTF. The chain carries TRBV28 and TRBJ1-2, with D hard to call. The V end was cut by 5 bases, the J end by 6 bases, with 10 bases between. From germline, CDR1 is MDHEN and CDR2 SYDVKM. The length of the CDR3 is 12 residues.

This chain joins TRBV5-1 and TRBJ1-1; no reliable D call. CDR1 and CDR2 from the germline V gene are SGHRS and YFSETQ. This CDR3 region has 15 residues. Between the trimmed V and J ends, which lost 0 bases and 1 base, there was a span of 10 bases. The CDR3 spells CASSLVPVSNTEAFF. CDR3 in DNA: TGCGCCAGCAGCTTGGTTCCAGTCTCGAACACTGAAGCTTTCTTT.

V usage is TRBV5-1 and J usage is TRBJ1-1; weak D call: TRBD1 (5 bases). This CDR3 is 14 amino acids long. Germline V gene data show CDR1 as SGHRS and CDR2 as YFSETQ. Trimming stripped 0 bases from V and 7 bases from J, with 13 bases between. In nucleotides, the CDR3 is TGCGCCAGCAGCTTGGGGGGCCTTCAGGGTGAAGCTTTCTTT. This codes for CASSLGGLQGEAFF.

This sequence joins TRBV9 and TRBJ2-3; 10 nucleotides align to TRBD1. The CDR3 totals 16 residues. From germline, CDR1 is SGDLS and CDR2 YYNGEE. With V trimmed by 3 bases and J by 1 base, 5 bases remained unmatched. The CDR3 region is CASSGVGTGGTDTQYF. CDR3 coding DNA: TGTGCCAGCAGCGGGGTCGGGACAGGGGGCACAGATACGCAGTATTTT.

Here the CDR3 reads CVTTSQGQGPNYGYTF. The CDR3 nucleotides read TGTGTCACTACCTCCCAGGGACAGGGCCCAAACTATGGCTACACCTTC. The chain combines TRBV10-3 with TRBJ1-2; 9 bases are shared with TRBD1. CDR1 is ENHRY and CDR2 is SYGVKD in the germline V gene. This CDR3 contains 16 residues.

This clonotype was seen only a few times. The CDR3 sequence: CASNQRDTGANVLTF. For the CDR3, the DNA is TGTGCCAGCAATCAAAGAGATACTGGGGCCAACGTCCTGACTTTC. The V gene is TRBV12-3 or TRBV12-4, the J gene TRBJ2-6; D remains ambiguous. Trimming cost V 7 bases and J 2 bases, with 12 bases left between them. The CDR3 is made up of 15 amino acids.

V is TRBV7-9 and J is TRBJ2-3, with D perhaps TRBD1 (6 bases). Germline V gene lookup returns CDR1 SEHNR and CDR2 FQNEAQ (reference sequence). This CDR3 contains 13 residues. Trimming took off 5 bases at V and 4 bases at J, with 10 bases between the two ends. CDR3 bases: TGTGCCAGCAGCCCACAGGGCCCAGATACGCAGTATTTT. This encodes CASSPQGPDTQYF.

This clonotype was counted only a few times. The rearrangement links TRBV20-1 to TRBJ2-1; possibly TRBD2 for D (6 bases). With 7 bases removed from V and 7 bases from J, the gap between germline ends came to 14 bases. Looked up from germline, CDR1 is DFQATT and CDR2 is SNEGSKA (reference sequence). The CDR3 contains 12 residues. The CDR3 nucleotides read TGCAGTGTTGAGCGGGCCTCGAATGAGCAGTTCTTC. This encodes CSVERASNEQFF.

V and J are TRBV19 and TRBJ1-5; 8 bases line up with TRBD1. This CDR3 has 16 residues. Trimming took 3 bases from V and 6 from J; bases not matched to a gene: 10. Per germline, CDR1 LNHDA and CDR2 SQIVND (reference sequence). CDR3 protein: CASSMPTTGVSQPQHF. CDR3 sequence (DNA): TGTGCCAGTAGTATGCCCACGACAGGGGTCAGTCAGCCCCAGCATTTT.

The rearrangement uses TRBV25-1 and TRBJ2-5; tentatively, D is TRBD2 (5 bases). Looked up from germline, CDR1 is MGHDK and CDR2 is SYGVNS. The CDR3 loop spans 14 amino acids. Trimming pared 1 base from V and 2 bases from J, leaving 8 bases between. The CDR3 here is CASSEFSDQETQYF. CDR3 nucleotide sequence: TGTGCCAGCAGTGAATTTAGCGATCAAGAGACCCAGTACTTC.

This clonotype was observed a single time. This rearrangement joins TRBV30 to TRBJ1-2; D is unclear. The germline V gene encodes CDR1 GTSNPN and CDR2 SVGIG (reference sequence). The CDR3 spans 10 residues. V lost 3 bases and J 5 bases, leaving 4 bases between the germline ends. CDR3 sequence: CAWRTYGYTF. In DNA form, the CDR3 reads TGTGCCTGGAGGACATATGGCTACACCTTC.

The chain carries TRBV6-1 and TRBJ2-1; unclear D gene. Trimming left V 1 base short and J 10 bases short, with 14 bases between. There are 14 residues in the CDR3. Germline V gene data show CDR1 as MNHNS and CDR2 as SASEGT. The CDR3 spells CASSEELSGYEQFF. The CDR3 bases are TGTGCCAGCAGTGAAGAGTTATCGGGCTACGAGCAGTTCTTC.

The CDR3 nucleotides read TGTGCCAGCAGCAACACCGGGGTGGAGGGCTTTCGAGAGACCCAGTACTTC. Its protein product is CASSNTGVEGFRETQYF. This chain connects TRBV11-2 to TRBJ2-5; D may be TRBD2 (6 bases). The germline V and J ends were trimmed by 5 bases and 4 bases, with 23 bases remaining between them. Looked up from germline, CDR1 is SGHAT and CDR2 is FQNNGV. The CDR3 is 17 amino acids.

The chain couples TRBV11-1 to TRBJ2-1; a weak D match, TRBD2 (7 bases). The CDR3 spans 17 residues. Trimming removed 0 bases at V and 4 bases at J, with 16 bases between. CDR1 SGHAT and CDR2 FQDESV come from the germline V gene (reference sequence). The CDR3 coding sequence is TGTGCCAGCAGCTTAGCTGGGACGGGGGGCGGATACAATGAGCAGTTCTTC. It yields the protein CASSLAGTGGGYNEQFF. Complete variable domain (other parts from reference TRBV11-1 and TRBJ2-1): EAEVAQSPRYKITEKSQAVAFWCDPISGHATLYWYRQILGQGPELLVQFQDESVVDDSQLPKDRFSAERLKGVDSTLKIQPAELGDSAMYLCASSLAGTGGGYNEQFFGPGTRLTVL.

The CDR3 protein is CSVYSPMNTEAFF. The CDR3 nucleotides read TGCAGCGTGTACAGTCCCATGAACACTGAAGCTTTCTTT. The chain carries TRBV29-1 and TRBJ1-1, with no clear D. CDR1 SQVTM and CDR2 ANQGSEA come from the germline V gene. This CDR3 is built from 13 residues. V dropped 6 bases and J dropped 0 bases, with 11 bases sitting between them.

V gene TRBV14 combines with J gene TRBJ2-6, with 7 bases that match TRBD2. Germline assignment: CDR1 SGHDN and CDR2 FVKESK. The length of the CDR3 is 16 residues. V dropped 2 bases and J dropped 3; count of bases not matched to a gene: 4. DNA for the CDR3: TGTGCCAGCAGCCAAAATCGGGGGGTTGGGGCCAACGTCCTGACTTTC. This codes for CASSQNRGVGANVLTF.

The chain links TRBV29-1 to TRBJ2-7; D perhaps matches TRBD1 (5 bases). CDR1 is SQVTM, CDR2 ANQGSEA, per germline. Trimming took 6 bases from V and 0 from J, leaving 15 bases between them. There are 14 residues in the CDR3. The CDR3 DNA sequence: TGCAGCGTGGAGACGACAGCCGACTCCTACGAGCAGTACTTC. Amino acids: CSVETTADSYEQYF.

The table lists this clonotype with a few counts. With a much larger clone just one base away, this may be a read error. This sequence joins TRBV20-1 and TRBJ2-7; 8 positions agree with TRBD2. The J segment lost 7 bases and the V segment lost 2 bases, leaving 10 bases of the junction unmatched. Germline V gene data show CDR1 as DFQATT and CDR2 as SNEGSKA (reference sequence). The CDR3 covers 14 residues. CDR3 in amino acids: CSARPGLDYNEQYF. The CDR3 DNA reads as TGCAGTGCTAGACCGGGACTAGACTACAATGAGCAGTACTTC.

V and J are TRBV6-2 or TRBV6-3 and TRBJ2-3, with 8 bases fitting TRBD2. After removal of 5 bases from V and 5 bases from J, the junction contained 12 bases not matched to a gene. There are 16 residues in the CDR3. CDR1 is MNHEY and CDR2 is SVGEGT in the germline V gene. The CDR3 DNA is TGTGCCAGCAGTCCCCAACGCAGCGGGGGACTAGATACGCAGTATTTT. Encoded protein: CASSPQRSGGLDTQYF.

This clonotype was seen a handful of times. DNA of the CDR3: TGCGCCAGCAGCACCGCCTCGGGGGCTAGTTGGGCTTTCTTT. Its protein is CASSTASGASWAFF. The gene calls are TRBV5-1 and TRBJ1-1; tentative D call: TRBD1 (6 bases). The CDR3 runs 14 residues. V was trimmed by 4 bases and J by 11 bases, leaving 21 bases between them. Germline CDR1 and CDR2: SGHRS and YFSETQ. The full variable domain, completed using reference TRBV5-1 and TRBJ1-1, is KAGVTQTPRYLIKTRGQQVTLSCSPISGHRSVSWYQQTPGQGLQFLFEYFSETQRNKGNFPGRFSGRQFSNSRSEMNVSTLELGDSALYLCASSTASGASWAFFGQGTRLTVV.

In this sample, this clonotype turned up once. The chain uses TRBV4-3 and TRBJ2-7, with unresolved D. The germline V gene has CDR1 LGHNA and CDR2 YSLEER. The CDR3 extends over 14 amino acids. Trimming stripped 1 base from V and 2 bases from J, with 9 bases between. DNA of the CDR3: TGCGCCAGCAGCCAAGCTCTTAACCCCTACGAGCAGTACTTC. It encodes CASSQALNPYEQYF.

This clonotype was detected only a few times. The CDR3 DNA sequence: TGCAGCGTTGAGGGACAGGGTCCAAGCACAGATACGCAGTATTTT. This encodes CSVEGQGPSTDTQYF. The chain carries TRBV29-1 and TRBJ2-3; 9 bases line up with TRBD1. Germline CDR1 is SQVTM and CDR2 is ANQGSEA. Trimming cost V 3 bases and J 0 bases; bases outside gene matches: 4. The CDR3 totals 15 residues.

This chain's CDR3 is CASSGRDRDYGYTF. The CDR3 DNA sequence: TGTGCCAGCAGCGGGCGGGACAGGGACTATGGCTACACCTTC. V gene TRBV7-2 combines with J gene TRBJ1-2; TRBD1 aligns across 9 bases. J was trimmed by 3 bases and V by 5 bases; bases with no gene match: 4. Germline V gives CDR1 SGHTA, CDR2 FQGNSA. This CDR3 has 14 residues.

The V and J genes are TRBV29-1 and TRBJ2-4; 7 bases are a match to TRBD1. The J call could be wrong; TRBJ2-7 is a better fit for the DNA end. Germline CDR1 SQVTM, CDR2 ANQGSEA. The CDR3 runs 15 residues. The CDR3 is CSVLFGVNRGYEQYF. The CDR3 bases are TGCAGCGTTCTATTCGGGGTTAACAGGGGCTACGAGCAGTACTTC.

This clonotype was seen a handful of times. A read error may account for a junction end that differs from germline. The CDR3 coding sequence is TGTGCCAGCAGCTTGGGCGGGAGTTTCACAGATACGCAGTATTTT. Encoded protein: CASSLGGSFTDTQYF. The J gene is TRBJ2-3, the V gene TRBV5-1; 7 bases are a match to TRBD2. Germline loops: CDR1 SGHRS, CDR2 YFSETQ. This CDR3 has 15 amino acids.

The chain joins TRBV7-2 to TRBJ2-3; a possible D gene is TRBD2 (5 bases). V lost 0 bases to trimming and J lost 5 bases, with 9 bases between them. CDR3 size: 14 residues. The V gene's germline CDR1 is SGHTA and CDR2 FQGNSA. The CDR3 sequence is CASSLAGVGDTQYF. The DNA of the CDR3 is TGTGCCAGCAGCTTAGCGGGAGTAGGAGATACGCAGTATTTT.